The entry that follows covers one T cell receptor beta chain sequence. Its specificity is unknown. This entry comes from a study of chemoradiotherapy in HPV16-positive cancers. Profiling relied on immunoSEQ multiplex PCR, and the TCRdb table lists in-frame clones only, not all of them. Counted here are nearly 5,000 clones, 90% to 95% occurring once; the ten biggest clones make up around 3.1%. Study-level results: HPV-responsive T-cell expansion during chemoradiotherapy was linked to improved recurrence-free survival in HPV16-positive patients. Functional assays defining HPV-specific T cells used only a couple of HPV16-positive patients.

Sequenced here: tumor tissue, sampled from a patient who underwent chemoradiotherapy. This receptor was taken from a human donor with HPV-associated anogenital cancer.

The CDR3 nucleotides read TGTGCCAGCAGCTTGTACGGGTCTTCCTACAATGAGCAGTTCTTC. As protein: CASSLYGSSYNEQFF. The rearrangement joins TRBV5-8 to TRBJ2-1; D is ambiguous. The V end was cut by 1 base, the J end by 1 base, with 9 bases between. Germline CDR1 reads SGHTS; CDR2 reads YDEGEE. This CDR3 has 15 amino acids.